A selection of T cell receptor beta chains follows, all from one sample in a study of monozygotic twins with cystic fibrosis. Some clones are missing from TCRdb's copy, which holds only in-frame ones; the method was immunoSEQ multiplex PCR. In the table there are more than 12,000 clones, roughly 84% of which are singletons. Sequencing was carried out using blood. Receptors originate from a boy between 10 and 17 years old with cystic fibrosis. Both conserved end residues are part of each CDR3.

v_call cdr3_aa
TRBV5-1 CASSSLGTGLYEQYF
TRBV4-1 CASSQDPLSGTGGTEAFF
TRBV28 CASSSGLYSGNTIYF
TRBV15 CATSRGGRSGEDTQYF
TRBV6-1 CASRVTGNTEAFF
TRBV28 CASSLIRESYEQYF
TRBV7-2 CASRFLPGPMNVLTF
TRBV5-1 CASSLATGGSIEAFF
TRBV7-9 CASSFELAEAFF
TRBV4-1 CASSQGRGLTVNTGELFF